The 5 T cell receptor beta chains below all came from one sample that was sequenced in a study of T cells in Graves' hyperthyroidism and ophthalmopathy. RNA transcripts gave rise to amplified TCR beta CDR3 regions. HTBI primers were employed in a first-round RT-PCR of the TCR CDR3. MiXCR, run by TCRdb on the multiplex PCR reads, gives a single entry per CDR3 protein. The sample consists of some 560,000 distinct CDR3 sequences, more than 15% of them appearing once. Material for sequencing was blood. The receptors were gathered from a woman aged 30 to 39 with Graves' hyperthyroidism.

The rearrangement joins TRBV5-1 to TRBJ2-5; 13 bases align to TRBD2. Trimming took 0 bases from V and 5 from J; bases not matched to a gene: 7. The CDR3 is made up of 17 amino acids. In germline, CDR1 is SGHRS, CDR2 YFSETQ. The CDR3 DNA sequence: TGCGCCAGCAGCTTGGGGGAAGGACTAGCGGGAGATGAGACCCAGTACTTC. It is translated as CASSLGEGLAGDETQYF.

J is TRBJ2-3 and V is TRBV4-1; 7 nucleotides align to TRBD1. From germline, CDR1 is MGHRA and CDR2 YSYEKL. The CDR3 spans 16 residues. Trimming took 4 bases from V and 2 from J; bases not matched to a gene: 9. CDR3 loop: CASSLTDRQFTDTQYF. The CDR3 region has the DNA TGCGCCAGCAGCCTAACGGACAGGCAATTCACAGATACGCAGTATTTT.

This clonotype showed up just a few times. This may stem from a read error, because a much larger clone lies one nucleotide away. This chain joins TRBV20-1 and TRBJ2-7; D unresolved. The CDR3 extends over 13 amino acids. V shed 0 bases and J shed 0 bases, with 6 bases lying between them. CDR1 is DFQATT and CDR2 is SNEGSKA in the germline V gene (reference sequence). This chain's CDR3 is CSARDQSSYEQYF. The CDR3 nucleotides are TGCAGTGCTAGAGATCAGAGCTCCTACGAGCAGTACTTC.

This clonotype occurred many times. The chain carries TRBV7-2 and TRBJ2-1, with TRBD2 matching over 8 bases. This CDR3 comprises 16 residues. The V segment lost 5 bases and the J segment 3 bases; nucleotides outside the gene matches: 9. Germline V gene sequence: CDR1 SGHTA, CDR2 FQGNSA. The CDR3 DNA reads TGTGCCAGCAGCCACGGAACTAGCGGTTACTACAATGAGCAGTTCTTC. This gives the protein CASSHGTSGYYNEQFF.

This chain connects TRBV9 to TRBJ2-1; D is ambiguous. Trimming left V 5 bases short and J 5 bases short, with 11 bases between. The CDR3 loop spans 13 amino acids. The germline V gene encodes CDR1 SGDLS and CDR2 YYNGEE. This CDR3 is CASSGTWDNEQFF. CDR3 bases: TGTGCCAGCAGTGGAACCTGGGACAATGAGCAGTTCTTC.